Reported below is one T cell receptor beta chain. Sequenced by immunoSEQ multiplex PCR; TCRdb stores in-frame clones only, minus some. This table holds approximately 99,000 clones, 84% found once. The record originates from a study of blood T cell repertoires in COVID-19. The CDR3 spans 14 residues. The germline V gene has CDR1 LGHDT and CDR2 YNNKEL (reference sequence). The J segment lost 7 bases and the V segment lost 1 base, leaving 2 bases of the junction unmatched. The TCR sequence derives from a man in his sixties or seventies with active or convalescent COVID-19. Material for sequencing was peripheral blood. This chain uses TRBV3-1 (or the pseudogene TRBV3-2) with TRBJ2-4; 9 bases are a match to TRBD1. The CDR3 region has the DNA TGTGCCAGCAGCCAAGGGACAGGGGCGAACATTCAGTACTTC. Translating it yields CASSQGTGANIQYF.